Listed below are T cell receptor beta chains from one sample, sequenced in a study of blood T cell repertoires in COVID-19. The assay was immunoSEQ multiplex PCR, and TCRdb's table has in-frame clones only and misses some. The sample consists of nearly 400,000 clones, just under 90% of them appearing once. Sequenced: PBMCs or T cells enriched from blood (not recorded which). The receptors come from a woman aged 25 to 45 who had recovered from COVID-19. The conserved cysteine and the conserved F or W are not part of the CDR3 here.

j_gene: TRBJ1-1
v_gene: TRBV7-9
CDR3aa: ASSTRDRGHTEAF

j_gene: TRBJ1-2
v_gene: TRBV4-1
CDR3aa: ASSQPTANYGYT

j_gene: TRBJ1-1
v_gene: TRBV2
CDR3aa: AISQSGRNTEAF

j_gene: TRBJ2-4
v_gene: TRBV7-9
CDR3aa: ASSFSSGGEKNIQY

j_gene: TRBJ1-4
v_gene: TRBV19
CDR3aa: ASSARSNEKLF

j_gene: TRBJ1-1
v_gene: TRBV18
CDR3aa: ASSPRGLQNTEAF

j_gene: TRBJ1-3
v_gene: TRBV12-5
CDR3aa: ASGLAQGQRNTIY

j_gene: TRBJ2-1
v_gene: TRBV5-1
CDR3aa: ASSLVSAGGQHEQF

j_gene: TRBJ1-1
v_gene: TRBV10-3
CDR3aa: AISAGQGMNTEAF

j_gene: TRBJ1-4
v_gene: TRBV27
CDR3aa: ASTGGQDGYEKLF

j_gene: TRBJ2-1
v_gene: TRBV18
CDR3aa: ASSPAQGRNNEQF

j_gene: TRBJ1-2
v_gene: TRBV5-4
CDR3aa: ASSLGEQGAHYGYT

j_gene: TRBJ2-1
v_gene: TRBV6-5
CDR3aa: ASSTSGTSYNEQF

j_gene: TRBJ2-7
v_gene: TRBV28
CDR3aa: ASSLPGITGEQY

j_gene: TRBJ2-7
v_gene: TRBV27
CDR3aa: ASSGLAGVYEQY

j_gene: TRBJ2-7
v_gene: TRBV5-8
CDR3aa: ASSLRGAYEQY

j_gene: TRBJ2-3
v_gene: TRBV11-3
CDR3aa: ASSSRTSGFTDTQY

j_gene: TRBJ2-7
v_gene: TRBV19
CDR3aa: ASRGTAGTYEQY

j_gene: TRBJ1-2
v_gene: TRBV7-9
CDR3aa: ASSFDGQGRSYT

j_gene: TRBJ2-7
v_gene: TRBV19
CDR3aa: ASSITSRSYEQY

j_gene: TRBJ2-3
v_gene: TRBV28
CDR3aa: ASGEGGGADTQY

j_gene: TRBJ1-2
v_gene: TRBV10-3
CDR3aa: AISEGAYGYT

j_gene: TRBJ1-2
v_gene: TRBV4-1
CDR3aa: ASSQDEEVRGYT

j_gene: TRBJ2-1
v_gene: TRBV29-1
CDR3aa: SVDLAGVLEQF